Each of the 9 T cell receptor beta chains below was sequenced from the same sample in a study of beta chain features in type 1 diabetes. The investigators reverse transcribed all of the isolated RNA, so they sequenced expressed TCRB transcripts. The method was immunoSEQ multiplex PCR; TCRdb's version includes in-frame clones alone and lacks a portion of them. In the table there are 130,000 to 150,000 clones, 6.5% to 8.5% of which are singletons. Sequencing used central memory CD4+ T cells from blood. The receptors originated from a woman in her 30s in good health.

Only a few counts were recorded for this clone. This chain joins TRBV9 and TRBJ2-5; D gene uncertain. The V and J ends lost 0 bases and 1 base respectively, with 7 bases between them. Germline CDR1 reads SGDLS; CDR2 reads YYNGEE. The CDR3 is 14 amino acids. CDR3 in amino acids: CASSVVHSQETQYF. The CDR3 DNA reads as TGTGCCAGCAGCGTAGTGCACAGCCAAGAGACCCAGTACTTC.

The rearrangement uses TRBV7-3 and TRBJ2-7; a weak D match, TRBD1 (5 bases). This CDR3 has 12 amino acids. Looked up from germline, CDR1 is SGHTA and CDR2 is FQGTGA. The ends were cut back, 4 bases at V and 3 bases at J, with 7 bases in the middle. CDR3 amino acids: CASSSTGYEQYF. The DNA of the CDR3 is TGTGCCAGCAGCTCTACAGGCTACGAGCAGTACTTC.

The rearrangement joins TRBV25-1 to TRBJ2-3, with 8 bases that match TRBD2. The V gene end was trimmed by 4 bases and the J gene end by 3 bases; junction bases not matched to a gene: 3. The CDR3 runs to 14 residues. Germline-derived CDR1 and CDR2 are MGHDK and SYGVNS. CDR3 amino acids: CASSAGGGTDTQYF. The CDR3 region has the DNA TGTGCCAGCAGTGCGGGGGGGGGAACAGATACGCAGTATTTT.

The gene calls are TRBV5-4 and TRBJ2-3; D might be TRBD2 (6 bases). Germline lookup yields CDR1 SGHNT and CDR2 YYREEE (reference sequence). V was pared by 1 base and J by 0 bases, with 15 bases between. The CDR3 has 17 amino acids. DNA of the CDR3: TGTGCCAGCAGCTTGCGGTCCGCGGGAACAAGCACAGATACGCAGTATTTT. It yields the protein CASSLRSAGTSTDTQYF.

CDR3 loop: CASSINRGGPNQPQHF. As DNA, the CDR3 is TGTGCCAGTAGTATAAACAGGGGAGGCCCCAATCAGCCCCAGCATTTT. The V gene is TRBV19, the J gene TRBJ1-5; 7 bases are a match to TRBD1. With V trimmed by 2 bases and J by 3 bases, 7 bases remained unmatched. The germline CDR1 and CDR2 sequences are LNHDA and SQIVND (reference sequence). CDR3 size: 16 residues.

The chain carries TRBV7-6 and TRBJ2-7; the D is unclear. This CDR3 is built from 14 residues. V was shortened by 5 bases and J by 0 bases, with 11 bases between the two germline ends. Germline CDR1 reads SGHVS; CDR2 reads FNYEAQ. Written as DNA, the CDR3 is TGTGCCAGCAGCGAGACACCGAGCTCCTACGAGCAGTACTTC. This translates into CASSETPSSYEQYF.

In this sample, this clone turned up a few times. The genes are TRBV19 and TRBJ2-3; 7 bases map to TRBD1. Germline lookup yields CDR1 LNHDA and CDR2 SQIVND (reference sequence). The V segment lost 6 bases and the J segment 6 bases; nucleotides outside the gene matches: 3. This CDR3 spans 12 amino acids. The CDR3 loop is CASSLDRDTQYF. The CDR3 nucleotides read TGTGCCAGTAGCTTGGACAGGGATACGCAGTATTTT.

This clone was found many times. The CDR3 sequence: CSGEGTSGSSYNEQFF. CDR3 nucleotides: TGCAGCGGGGAAGGGACTAGCGGCAGCTCCTACAATGAGCAGTTCTTC. The rearrangement joins TRBV29-1 to TRBJ2-1; 11 bases agree with TRBD2. V trimming: 7 bases; J trimming: 0 bases; junction bases outside the gene matches: 8. Looked up from germline, CDR1 is SQVTM and CDR2 is ANQGSEA. The CDR3 has 16 residues.

V usage is TRBV28 and J usage is TRBJ2-7; perhaps TRBD1 as D (5 bases). The V end lost 6 bases, the J end lost 6 bases, and 9 bases lay between the germline ends. This CDR3 contains 11 residues. Germline V gene sequence: CDR1 MDHEN, CDR2 SYDVKM. The CDR3 sequence: CASRQGSEQYF. CDR3 DNA sequence: TGTGCCAGCAGGCAGGGTAGCGAGCAGTACTTC.